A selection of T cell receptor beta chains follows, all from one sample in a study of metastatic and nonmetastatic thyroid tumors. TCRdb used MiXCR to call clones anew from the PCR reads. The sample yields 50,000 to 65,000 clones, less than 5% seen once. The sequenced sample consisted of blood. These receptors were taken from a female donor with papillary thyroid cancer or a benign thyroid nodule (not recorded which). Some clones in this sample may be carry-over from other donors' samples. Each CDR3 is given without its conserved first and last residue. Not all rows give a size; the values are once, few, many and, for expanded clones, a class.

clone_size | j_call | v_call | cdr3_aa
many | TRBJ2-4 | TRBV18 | ASSPGELAKNIQY
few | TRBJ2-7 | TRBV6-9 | ASLQGGVDGQY
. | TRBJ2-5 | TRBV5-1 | ASSLVPRGETQY
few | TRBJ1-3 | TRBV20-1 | SAGLQGRNTIY
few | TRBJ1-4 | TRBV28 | ASSFVQGVGDHEKLF
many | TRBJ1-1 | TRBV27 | ASSLRGQGRIMNTEAF
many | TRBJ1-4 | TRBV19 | ASKDRGRIGEKLF
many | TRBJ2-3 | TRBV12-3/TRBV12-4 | ASSRLTSGKGDTQY
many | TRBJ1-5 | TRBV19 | ASSIGRGLSNQPQH
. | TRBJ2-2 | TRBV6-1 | ASSPGTGDTGDLF
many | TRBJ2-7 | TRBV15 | ATSNGQTYEQY
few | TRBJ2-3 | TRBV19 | ASSLQGDTQY
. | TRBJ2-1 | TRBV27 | ASSSVASAVYNEQF
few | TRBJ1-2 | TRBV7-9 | ASSQAGGIYGYT
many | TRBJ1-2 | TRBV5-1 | ASSPQGQGLNYGYT
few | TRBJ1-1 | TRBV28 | ASSRTGTEATEAF
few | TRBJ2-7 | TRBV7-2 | ASSEGQSYEQY
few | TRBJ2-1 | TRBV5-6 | ASSFGLAGVGEQF
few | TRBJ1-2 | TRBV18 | ASSPGTGINYGYT
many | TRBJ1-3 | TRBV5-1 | ASSMSGSGNTIY
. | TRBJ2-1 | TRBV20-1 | SAGDSSYNEQF
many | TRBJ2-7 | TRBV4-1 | ASSPPSGRNTYEQY
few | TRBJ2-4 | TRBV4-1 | ASSPSGLAKNIQY
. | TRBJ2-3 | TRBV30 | AWSVPLAGKTLGYTDTQY
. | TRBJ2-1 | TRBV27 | ASRDLAGWGNEQF